Following are 25 T cell receptor beta chains from one sample sequenced in a study of identical twins. MiXCR, run by TCRdb on the 5' RACE reads, gives a single entry per CDR3 protein. Of under 250,000 distinct CDR3 sequences listed, approximately 7.3% are singletons. These data also featured in a second study, about yellow fever vaccine responses in identical twins.

The sequencing sample was made of CD8+ T cells sorted from blood. The source of these receptors is a woman aged 18-29 years in good health.

The table lists this clonotype with a few counts. The chain is built from TRBV9 and TRBJ2-2; no clear D gene. Germline-derived CDR1 and CDR2 are SGDLS and YYNGEE. With 3 bases removed from V and 3 bases from J, the gap between germline ends came to 12 bases. This CDR3 spans 15 amino acids. Here the CDR3 reads CASSGASPDTGELFF. In nucleotides, the CDR3 is TGTGCCAGCAGCGGGGCGTCGCCCGACACCGGGGAGCTGTTTTTT.

The chain links TRBV7-6 to TRBJ2-2, with D unclear. CDR3 length equals 16 residues. Trimming stripped 5 bases from V and 0 bases from J, with 13 bases between. The germline V gene has CDR1 SGHVS and CDR2 FNYEAQ. The CDR3 nucleotides are TGTGCCAGCAGCCCCGGTCCCCCTACGAACACCGGGGAGCTGTTTTTT. This codes for CASSPGPPTNTGELFF.

The chain links TRBV7-9 to TRBJ1-1; tentative D call: TRBD1 (5 bases). This CDR3 comprises 13 residues. V lost 5 bases and J lost 1, with 8 bases in between. Germline loops: CDR1 SEHNR, CDR2 FQNEAQ (reference sequence). The CDR3: CASSSGQNTEAFF. CDR3 sequence (DNA): TGTGCCAGCAGCAGCGGACAGAACACTGAAGCTTTCTTT.

V usage is TRBV6-1 and J usage is TRBJ2-2; 11 positions agree with TRBD2. The CDR3 spans 15 residues. CDR1 and CDR2 from the germline V gene are MNHNS and SASEGT. The V and J ends lost 6 bases and 1 base, in that order; junction bases with no gene match: 1. CDR3 loop: CASRGTSGNTGELFF. In DNA, the CDR3 is TGTGCCAGCAGAGGGACTAGCGGGAACACCGGGGAGCTGTTTTTT.

The sample holds a few counts of this clonotype. The chain joins TRBV2 to TRBJ2-7; D remains unclear. Per germline, CDR1 SNHLY and CDR2 FYNNEI. The CDR3 has 12 amino acids. V lost 10 bases and J lost 3, with 13 bases in between. Here the CDR3 reads CATTGGLYEQYV. The CDR3 DNA sequence: TGTGCCACCACGGGCGGCCTCTACGAGCAGTACGTC.

This clonotype was detected a few times. The chain has TRBV4-1 and TRBJ2-1; 13 positions match TRBD2. With V trimmed by 1 base and J by 10 bases, 7 bases remained unmatched. Germline V gene sequence: CDR1 MGHRA, CDR2 YSYEKL. This CDR3 comprises 16 residues. The CDR3 loop reads CASSQAGTSGDLEQFF. As DNA, the CDR3 is TGCGCCAGCAGCCAAGCCGGGACTAGCGGGGATCTGGAGCAGTTCTTC.

This chain joins TRBV6-5 and TRBJ1-1; D remains unclear. The V and J ends lost 0 bases and 0 bases respectively, with 8 bases between them. Germline assignment: CDR1 MNHEY and CDR2 SVGAGI. The CDR3 is made up of 15 amino acids. This CDR3 is CASSYSQNMNTEAFF. CDR3 nucleotides: TGTGCCAGCAGTTACTCACAGAATATGAACACTGAAGCTTTCTTT.

The chain couples TRBV11-2 to TRBJ2-2, with TRBD2 identical over 11 bases. With 4 bases clipped from V and 5 bases from J, the junction kept 6 bases outside the gene matches. Germline V lookup: CDR1 SGHAT, CDR2 FQNNGV. This CDR3 has 16 amino acids. Written as DNA, the CDR3 is TGTGCCAGCAGCTCGATAGCGGGGGGGCTTACCGGGGAGCTGTTTTTT. Translated: CASSSIAGGLTGELFF.

This clonotype was detected many times. CDR3 sequence (DNA): TGTGCCAGCAGCCAAGAGCGGGGCTATGGCTACACCTTC. This gives the protein CASSQERGYGYTF. The chain links TRBV3-1 to TRBJ1-2; D remains ambiguous. The CDR3 loop spans 13 amino acids. V lost 0 bases and J lost 4, with 6 bases in between. Germline CDR1 LGHDT, CDR2 YNNKEL (reference sequence).

The V call is TRBV5-4, the J call TRBJ2-7, with TRBD1 identical over 9 bases. Trimming at V came to 9 bases and at J to 4 bases, leaving 5 bases not matched to a gene. CDR3 length: 12 residues. Germline V gene sequence: CDR1 SGHNT, CDR2 YYREEE (reference sequence). CDR3 residues: CATGTGRYEQYV. In nucleotides, the CDR3 is TGTGCCACCGGGACAGGGAGATACGAGCAGTACGTC.

The sample holds many counts of this clonotype. This CDR3 reads CASSLGRGLRTDTQYF. CDR3 DNA: TGTGCCAGCAGTTTGGGTCGTGGGTTACGCACAGATACGCAGTATTTT. This chain uses TRBV28 with TRBJ2-3; D gene unclear. The CDR3 loop spans 16 amino acids. The germline gives CDR1 MDHEN, CDR2 SYDVKM. V dropped 3 bases and J dropped 1 base, with 14 bases sitting between them.

V and J are TRBV3-1 and TRBJ2-3; 8 bases map to TRBD2. CDR3 length equals 16 residues. Germline V gene lookup returns CDR1 LGHDT and CDR2 YNNKEL (reference sequence). Losses at the gene ends were 3 bases for V and 6 bases for J; bases not matched to a gene: 11. For the CDR3, the DNA is TGTGCCAGCAGCCATGAGGATCGGGGGGGCGGGGATACGCAGTATTTT. Residues: CASSHEDRGGGDTQYF.

The CDR3 loop reads CSVEGGRFEQYF. The CDR3 coding sequence is TGCAGCGTTGAAGGCGGGAGATTCGAGCAGTACTTC. This sequence joins TRBV29-1 and TRBJ2-7; 7 bases align to TRBD2. Germline V lookup: CDR1 SQVTM, CDR2 ANQGSEA. Trimming cost V 1 base and J 6 bases; bases outside gene matches: 3. The CDR3 extends over 12 amino acids.

This clonotype has just a few counts. The V call is TRBV7-9, the J call TRBJ2-1; TRBD2 matches at 7 bases. Germline-derived CDR1 and CDR2 are SEHNR and FQNEAQ (reference sequence). The CDR3 is 17 residues long. Trimming cost V 4 bases and J 6 bases; bases outside gene matches: 15. Here the CDR3 reads CASSSLETSQDLNEQFF. For the CDR3, the DNA is TGTGCCAGCAGCTCCCTCGAGACTAGCCAAGACCTCAATGAGCAGTTCTTC.

This clonotype was observed at least ten times. The V call is TRBV12-3 or TRBV12-4, the J call TRBJ2-7; 8 positions match TRBD2. V lost 4 bases and J lost 2; bases outside the gene matches: 4. This CDR3 has 14 amino acids. CDR3 bases: TGTGCCAGCAGTTCAACTAGCGGTACCTACGAGCAGTACTTC. It yields the protein CASSSTSGTYEQYF.

This chain connects TRBV27 to TRBJ2-1; 7 bases are a match to TRBD2. Germline trimming cut 3 bases from V and 9 bases from J; bases unmatched to any gene: 8. The germline V gene encodes CDR1 MNHEY and CDR2 SMNVEV (reference sequence). The CDR3 sequence is 14 residues long. The CDR3 loop is CASSLGGGPGEQFF. CDR3 in DNA: TGTGCCAGCAGTTTGGGGGGAGGGCCAGGTGAGCAGTTCTTC.

This clonotype was counted between two and nine times. CDR3 DNA: TGTGCCAGCAGCTTAAGGACTAGCGGGAGTCCCAATGAGCAGTTCTTC. Amino acids: CASSLRTSGSPNEQFF. The chain recombines TRBV7-7 with TRBJ2-1; the match to TRBD2 covers 13 bases. The V segment lost 2 bases and the J segment 6 bases; nucleotides outside the gene matches: 4. This CDR3 is 16 amino acids long. The germline V gene has CDR1 SSHAT and CDR2 FNYEAQ (reference sequence).

This clonotype was observed a few times. The gene calls are TRBV5-1 and TRBJ2-1; D remains unclear. This CDR3 spans 13 amino acids. Trimming pared 2 bases from V and 7 bases from J, leaving 10 bases between. The germline V gene encodes CDR1 SGHRS and CDR2 YFSETQ. CDR3 nucleotide sequence: TGCGCCAGCAGCTTCGCGGATTGGAATGAGCAGTTCTTC. Its translation is CASSFADWNEQFF.

This clonotype was detected ten times or more. V and J are TRBV20-1 and TRBJ2-7; 7 positions match TRBD2. Germline values: CDR1 DFQATT, CDR2 SNEGSKA (reference sequence). J gave up 6 bases and V 6 bases, and 17 bases lay outside the gene matches. The CDR3 runs 15 residues. In nucleotides, the CDR3 is TGCAGTGCGCGGGGGAACTCCCTAGAAGCCATCGAGCAGTACGTC. The encoded protein is CSARGNSLEAIEQYV.

This clonotype was observed many times. The chain uses TRBV3-1 and TRBJ2-7; the D gene is possibly TRBD1 (5 bases). This CDR3 has 16 residues. The ends were cut back, 1 base at V and 3 bases at J, with 16 bases in the middle. The V gene's germline CDR1 is LGHDT and CDR2 YNNKEL (reference sequence). The CDR3, as DNA: TGTGCCAGCAGCCAAGGTCAGGGCAGGCTCAACTACGAGCAGTACTTC. Translating it yields CASSQGQGRLNYEQYF.

This clonotype was found many times. J is TRBJ2-7 and V is TRBV20-1, with TRBD1 as a possible D gene (8 bases). Trimming pared 5 bases from V and 0 bases from J, leaving 14 bases between. This CDR3 comprises 14 residues. The V gene's germline CDR1 is DFQATT and CDR2 SNEGSKA (reference sequence). CDR3 sequence: CSAWGGQVSYEQYF. CDR3 DNA: TGCAGTGCTTGGGGGGGACAGGTCTCCTACGAGCAGTACTTC.

The V gene is TRBV6-1, the J gene TRBJ2-7; TRBD1 might be the D (6 bases). The CDR3 has 15 amino acids. Germline loops: CDR1 MNHNS, CDR2 SASEGT. Trimming left V 2 bases short and J 7 bases short, with 18 bases between. The CDR3 DNA reads as TGTGCCAGCAGTGAACCGGGGTGGGGGCGCGAAGAGCAGTACGTC. Protein sequence: CASSEPGWGREEQYV.

There are a few counts of this clonotype. V is TRBV6-2 or TRBV6-3 and J is TRBJ2-1; TRBD2 agrees at 14 bases. Germline values: CDR1 MNHEY, CDR2 SVGEGT. V gave up 4 bases and J gave up 8 bases; unmatched junction bases: 7. The CDR3 runs 16 residues. CDR3 sequence: CASSWTSGRRMDEQFF. The DNA for the CDR3 is TGTGCCAGCAGTTGGACTAGCGGGAGGAGAATGGATGAGCAGTTCTTC.

The J gene is TRBJ2-1, the V gene TRBV11-2; no definite D call. CDR1 SGHAT and CDR2 FQNNGV come from the germline V gene. Deletions cut 3 bases from V and 0 bases from J, with 9 bases between. CDR3 size: 15 residues. Written as DNA, the CDR3 is TGTGCCAGCAGCTTTGACTTTGACTCCTACAATGAGCAGTTCTTC. Residues: CASSFDFDSYNEQFF.

This chain connects TRBV4-1 to TRBJ1-1; TRBD1 aligns across 8 bases. Per germline, CDR1 MGHRA and CDR2 YSYEKL. V trimming: 1 base; J trimming: 3 bases; junction bases outside the gene matches: 4. This CDR3 comprises 15 residues. This CDR3 reads CASSQGQGSDTEAFF. The CDR3 bases are TGCGCCAGCAGCCAAGGACAGGGGTCGGACACTGAAGCTTTCTTT.